A single sample is the source of the 32 T cell receptor beta chains below, sequenced in a study of graft-versus-host responses after intestinal transplantation. Their recognized antigens are unknown. Clones were sequenced by immunoSEQ multiplex PCR, and TCRdb holds only the in-frame ones, with some missing. The table shows fewer than 95,000 clones, with 85% to 95% occurring only once. The material was unstimulated CD8+ T cells sorted from spleen or lymph node cells, obtained before transplant. The receptors were gathered from a human donor who was the organ donor for an intestinal transplant.

The chain recombines TRBV4-1 with TRBJ2-5; the D gene is possibly TRBD2 (6 bases). This CDR3 region has 16 residues. CDR1 is MGHRA and CDR2 is YSYEKL in the germline V gene. V was shortened by 3 bases and J by 2 bases, with 16 bases between the two germline ends. The CDR3 bases are TGCGCCAGCAGCCAGTTTTTAGCGGAGATTCAAGAGACCCAGTACTTC. This translates into CASSQFLAEIQETQYF.

The chain has TRBV9 and TRBJ2-3, with 7 nucleotides matching TRBD1. The V segment lost 3 bases and the J segment 0 bases; nucleotides outside the gene matches: 4. CDR1 and CDR2 (germline): SGDLS, YYNGEE. This CDR3 has 15 residues. The CDR3 spells CASSAGQISTDTQYF. The CDR3 DNA reads as TGTGCCAGCAGCGCGGGACAGATTAGCACAGATACGCAGTATTTT.

J is TRBJ1-1 and V is TRBV13; maybe TRBD1 (6 bases). The CDR3 loop spans 11 amino acids. V lost 4 bases and J lost 11, with 11 bases in between. CDR1 and CDR2 (germline): PRHDT, FYEKMQ (reference sequence). The DNA of the CDR3 is TGTGCCAGCAGCTCCACAGGGTGGGCTTTCTTT. It is translated as CASSSTGWAFF.

This chain connects TRBV5-6 to TRBJ2-1; TRBD2 might be the D (6 bases). CDR3 length: 14 amino acids. The germline gives CDR1 SGHDT, CDR2 YYEEEE. Deletions cut 4 bases from V and 7 bases from J, with 15 bases between. The CDR3 DNA reads TGTGCCAGCAGCCAGAGATTAGGGAGGAATGAGCAGTTCTTC. This codes for CASSQRLGRNEQFF.

The genes are TRBV4-1 and TRBJ1-2; TRBD1 matches at 7 bases. Per germline, CDR1 MGHRA and CDR2 YSYEKL. The junction had 8 bases not matched to a gene; V was cut back by 3 bases and J by 7 bases. The CDR3 is made up of 14 amino acids. Here the CDR3 DNA reads TGCGCCAGCAGCCATGACGACAGGGCCGGTGGCTACACCTTC. This codes for CASSHDDRAGGYTF.

The V gene is TRBV2, the J gene TRBJ1-1; D perhaps matches TRBD1 (5 bases). V was trimmed by 10 bases and J by 0 bases, leaving 12 bases between them. The CDR3 spans 13 residues. Germline assignment: CDR1 SNHLY and CDR2 FYNNEI. CDR3 bases: TGTGCCACCGACGACAGAATGAACACTGAAGCTTTCTTT. Its translation is CATDDRMNTEAFF.

The rearrangement joins TRBV6-5 to TRBJ1-1, with D uncertain. The V gene lost 6 bases and the J gene lost 0 bases, with 8 bases spanning the gap. The CDR3 is 13 amino acids. Germline lookup yields CDR1 MNHEY and CDR2 SVGAGI. CDR3 loop: CASREGMNTEAFF. The CDR3 DNA reads TGTGCCAGCAGGGAGGGTATGAACACTGAAGCTTTCTTT.

The rearrangement joins TRBV7-2 to TRBJ1-1; D ambiguous. The CDR3 covers 15 residues. V gave up 2 bases and J gave up 6 bases, with 16 bases separating them. Looked up from germline, CDR1 is SGHTA and CDR2 is FQGNSA. For the CDR3, the DNA is TGTGCCAGCAGCTTAAGACACGGAATCGAGTCTGAAGCTTTCTTT. Protein product: CASSLRHGIESEAFF. The whole variable domain, filled in from reference TRBV7-2 and TRBJ1-1, reads GAGVSQSPSNKVTEKGKDVELRCDPISGHTALYWYRQSLGQGLEFLIYFQGNSAPDKSGLPSDRFSAERTGGSVSTLTIQRTQQEDSAVYLCASSLRHGIESEAFFGQGTRLTVV.

V usage is TRBV19 and J usage is TRBJ1-5; D possibly corresponds to TRBD1 (6 bases). Per germline, CDR1 LNHDA and CDR2 SQIVND (reference sequence). CDR3 size: 12 residues. V dropped 6 bases and J dropped 4 bases, with 7 bases sitting between them. The CDR3: CASRRGNQPQHF. Written as DNA, the CDR3 is TGTGCCAGTAGGAGGGGGAATCAGCCCCAGCATTTT.

The CDR3 DNA is TGTGCCAGCAGCGAGACTCCACGTGGTAATAATGAAAAACTGTTTTTT. The encoded protein is CASSETPRGNNEKLFF. V and J are TRBV5-6 and TRBJ1-4; D is unclear. The CDR3 has 16 residues. From germline, CDR1 is SGHDT and CDR2 YYEEEE. V was trimmed by 4 bases and J by 4 bases, leaving 17 bases between them.

This clone was picked up one time. V gene TRBV7-2 combines with J gene TRBJ2-5, with 7 bases aligning to TRBD2. The J call may not be correct, given that the DNA end is closer to TRBJ2-7. The germline CDR1 and CDR2 sequences are SGHTA and FQGNSA. The CDR3 runs 15 residues. CDR3 sequence: CASSLISGESYEQYF. The CDR3 nucleotides read TGTGCCAGCAGCTTAATCAGCGGGGAATCCTACGAGCAGTACTTC.

This rearrangement joins TRBV4-3 to TRBJ2-1, with 8 bases identical to TRBD1. The CDR3 covers 15 residues. With 4 bases clipped from V and 6 bases from J, the junction kept 8 bases outside the gene matches. Germline values: CDR1 LGHNA, CDR2 YSLEER. CDR3 region: CASSPGTGVRNEQFF. The CDR3, as DNA: TGCGCCAGCAGCCCCGGGACAGGCGTCCGCAATGAGCAGTTCTTC.

V is TRBV7-3 and J is TRBJ2-2, with TRBD1 matching 8 bases. Trimming at V came to 5 bases and at J to 7 bases, leaving 6 bases not matched to a gene. The CDR3 runs 14 residues. The germline V gene encodes CDR1 SGHTA and CDR2 FQGTGA. CDR3 sequence: CASSPDREIGELFF. CDR3 sequence (DNA): TGTGCCAGCAGCCCGGACAGGGAAATCGGGGAGCTGTTTTTT. Drawing the rest from reference TRBV7-3 and TRBJ2-2, the complete variable domain is GAGVSQTPSNKVTEKGKYVELRCDPISGHTALYWYRQSLGQGPEFLIYFQGTGAADDSGLPNDRFFAVRPEGSVSTLKIQRTERGDSAVYLCASSPDREIGELFFGEGSRLTVL.

The rearrangement links TRBV4-1 to TRBJ1-2, with TRBD1 matching over 7 bases. The V gene's germline CDR1 is MGHRA and CDR2 YSYEKL. Germline trimming cut 4 bases from V and 2 bases from J; bases unmatched to any gene: 4. The length of the CDR3 is 14 residues. DNA for the CDR3: TGCGCCAGCAGCCCCGGACAGGCCAACTATGGCTACACCTTC. Its protein product is CASSPGQANYGYTF.

This rearrangement joins TRBV7-3 to TRBJ2-3; 7 positions match TRBD2. The germline gives CDR1 SGHTA, CDR2 FQGTGA. The V and J ends lost 4 bases and 4 bases, in that order; junction bases with no gene match: 11. This CDR3 region has 16 residues. CDR3 bases: TGTGCCAGCAGCTCCGTGATGGGGGGGACCGCAGATACGCAGTATTTT. Encoded protein: CASSSVMGGTADTQYF.

Comments on this clone: One junction end disagrees with the germline gene, perhaps due to a read error. This rearrangement joins TRBV7-7 to TRBJ2-5; a weak D match, TRBD2 (5 bases). Germline lookup yields CDR1 SSHAT and CDR2 FNYEAQ (reference sequence). This CDR3 spans 15 amino acids. The CDR3 sequence is CASSLVGGGGETQYF. CDR3 nucleotide sequence: TGTGCTAGCAGCTTAGTCGGCGGAGGCGGGGAGACCCAGTACTTC.

The chain joins TRBV7-2 to TRBJ2-7; no clear D gene. Germline-derived CDR1 and CDR2 are SGHTA and FQGNSA. With 5 bases removed from V and 4 bases from J, the gap between germline ends came to 24 bases. CDR3 length: 17 residues. CDR3 in amino acids: CASSATLSTYTPYEQYF. CDR3 nucleotides: TGTGCCAGCAGCGCGACACTCTCGACCTACACGCCTTACGAGCAGTACTTC.

This chain uses TRBV9 with TRBJ1-2; a possible D gene is TRBD1 (6 bases). V was pared by 0 bases and J by 6 bases, with 18 bases between. This CDR3 has 16 amino acids. Germline V lookup: CDR1 SGDLS, CDR2 YYNGEE. The CDR3 nucleotides read TGTGCCAGCAGCGTAGGGGTGGGGACACAGAATCATGGCTACACCTTC. Residues: CASSVGVGTQNHGYTF.

The V and J genes are TRBV5-1 and TRBJ1-1; D possibly corresponds to TRBD1 (5 bases). CDR3 length: 15 amino acids. Germline CDR1 is SGHRS and CDR2 is YFSETQ. V gave up 2 bases and J gave up 0 bases, with 11 bases separating them. Here the CDR3 reads CASSFAGPLNTEAFF. CDR3 DNA: TGCGCCAGCAGCTTCGCGGGGCCCCTGAACACTGAAGCTTTCTTT.

Comments on this clone: Mismatch with germline at one junction end may stem from a read error. V and J are TRBV5-1 and TRBJ1-2; D ambiguous. Per the germline V gene, CDR1 is SGHRS and CDR2 is YFSETQ. The CDR3 covers 15 residues. The CDR3 protein is CASSLVEGSNYGHTF. CDR3 nucleotide sequence: TGCGCCAGCAGCTTGGTCGAGGGTTCTAACTATGGCCACACCTTC. Full variable domain (rest looked up from reference TRBV5-1 and TRBJ1-2): KAGVTQTPRYLIKTRGQQVTLSCSPISGHRSVSWYQQTPGQGLQFLFEYFSETQRNKGNFPGRFSGRQFSNSRSEMNVSTLELGDSALYLCASSLVEGSNYGHTFGSGTRLTVV.

The chain recombines TRBV7-6 with TRBJ2-3; a possible D gene is TRBD2 (5 bases). V gave up 5 bases and J gave up 2 bases, with 14 bases separating them. Germline-derived CDR1 and CDR2 are SGHVS and FNYEAQ. This CDR3 is 15 amino acids long. This chain's CDR3 is CASSPTPGNTDTQYF. In DNA form, the CDR3 reads TGTGCCAGCAGCCCCACCCCCGGGAACACAGATACGCAGTATTTT.

In regard to this clone: Other nucleotide sequences in the sample specify the same CDR3. The chain joins TRBV7-3 to TRBJ2-7; the D gene is possibly TRBD1 (7 bases). Germline V gene lookup returns CDR1 SGHTA and CDR2 FQGTGA. This CDR3 spans 14 amino acids. Trimming removed 2 bases from V and 4 bases from J, with 12 bases in between. The CDR3 nucleotides read TGTGCCAGCAGCTTATCAGGGGGGTCTTACGAGCAGTACTTC. As protein: CASSLSGGSYEQYF.

V and J are TRBV30 and TRBJ2-1; 9 bases are shared with TRBD1. Germline-derived CDR1 and CDR2 are GTSNPN and SVGIG (reference sequence). This CDR3 comprises 15 residues. V shed 0 bases, J shed 5 bases, and the junction held 5 bases outside the gene matches. The CDR3 DNA follows: TGTGCCTGGAGTGTTTGGGACAGGGCCAACAATGAGCAGTTCTTC. Protein product: CAWSVWDRANNEQFF. The full variable domain, rest sourced from reference TRBV30 and TRBJ2-1, is SQTIHQWPATLVQPVGSPLSLECTVEGTSNPNLYWYRQAAGRGLQLLFYSVGIGQISSEVPQNLSASRPQDRQFILSSKKLLLSDSGFYLCAWSVWDRANNEQFFGPGTRLTVL.

CDR3 loop: CASSQGSGEQYF. For the CDR3, the DNA is TGTGCCAGCTCCCAAGGATCAGGCGAGCAGTACTTC. This chain uses TRBV7-9 with TRBJ2-7; D unresolved. The CDR3 totals 12 residues. Trimming took off 8 bases at V and 6 bases at J, with 14 bases between the two ends. Per the germline V gene, CDR1 is SEHNR and CDR2 is FQNEAQ (reference sequence).

The CDR3 coding sequence is TGTGCCAGCAGCTTAGGGACAGGGGGTTGGAGCTCCTACGAGCAGTACTTC. It encodes CASSLGTGGWSSYEQYF. The chain carries TRBV7-8 and TRBJ2-7; 10 bases map to TRBD1. The germline CDR1 and CDR2 sequences are SGHVS and FQNEAQ. J was trimmed by 0 bases and V by 1 base; bases with no gene match: 6. The CDR3 consists of 17 residues. Combining the CDR3 with reference TRBV7-8 and TRBJ2-7 gives the whole variable domain GAGVSQSPRYKVAKRGQDVALRCDPISGHVSLFWYQQALGQGPEFLTYFQNEAQLDKSGLPSDRFFAERPEGSVSTLKIQRTQQEDSAVYLCASSLGTGGWSSYEQYFGPGTRLTVT.

The chain employs TRBV27 and TRBJ1-5, with a weak D call TRBD1 (5 bases). The CDR3 is 14 residues long. Trimming pared 5 bases from V and 1 base from J, leaving 9 bases between. CDR1 and CDR2 (germline): MNHEY, SMNVEV (reference sequence). The CDR3: CASSPRGSNQPQHF. CDR3 in DNA: TGTGCCAGCAGTCCACGGGGGAGCAATCAGCCCCAGCATTTT.

The genes are TRBV9 and TRBJ1-6; no definite D call. Germline assignment: CDR1 SGDLS and CDR2 YYNGEE. This CDR3 is 17 amino acids long. Trimming stripped 0 bases from V and 7 bases from J, with 17 bases between. The CDR3 DNA sequence: TGTGCCAGCAGCGTAGACTCCACTTCACGCCGGAATTCACCCCTCCACTTT. This gives the protein CASSVDSTSRRNSPLHF.

V is TRBV7-3 and J is TRBJ2-3; 7 bases agree with TRBD1. The length of the CDR3 is 14 residues. Germline values: CDR1 SGHTA, CDR2 FQGTGA. V lost 5 bases and J lost 0; bases outside the gene matches: 2. The CDR3 here is CASSETGSTDTQYF. The CDR3 nucleotides read TGTGCCAGCAGCGAGACAGGGAGCACAGATACGCAGTATTTT. Based on the CDR3 plus reference TRBV7-3 and TRBJ2-3, the full variable domain is GAGVSQTPSNKVTEKGKYVELRCDPISGHTALYWYRQSLGQGPEFLIYFQGTGAADDSGLPNDRFFAVRPEGSVSTLKIQRTERGDSAVYLCASSETGSTDTQYFGPGTRLTVL.

The V and J genes are TRBV4-1 and TRBJ2-5, with D possibly TRBD2 on 6 matching bases. V was shortened by 4 bases and J by 4 bases, with 22 bases between the two germline ends. The germline gives CDR1 MGHRA, CDR2 YSYEKL. This CDR3 spans 17 amino acids. This CDR3 is CASSLLFPGTEGETQYF. The CDR3 bases are TGCGCCAGCAGCCTACTTTTCCCCGGGACTGAGGGAGAGACCCAGTACTTC.

This clone has only one observation. The genes are TRBV27 and TRBJ2-1, with 9 bases identical to TRBD2. The V segment lost 6 bases and the J segment 3 bases; nucleotides outside the gene matches: 9. Germline V gene sequence: CDR1 MNHEY, CDR2 SMNVEV (reference sequence). The CDR3 is 16 residues long. Here the CDR3 reads CASSSGSGGHYNEQFF. In nucleotides, the CDR3 is TGTGCCAGCAGCTCGGGTAGCGGGGGCCACTACAATGAGCAGTTCTTC.

V and J are TRBV10-3 and TRBJ2-3, with TRBD2 matching over 11 bases. CDR3 size: 16 residues. V was clipped by 5 bases and J by 0 bases; unmatched bases: 4. CDR1 and CDR2 from the germline V gene are ENHRY and SYGVKD. Here the CDR3 DNA reads TGTGCCATCAGTTCTAGCGGGGGGCTTAGCACAGATACGCAGTATTTT. Translating it yields CAISSSGGLSTDTQYF.

The chain has TRBV11-2 and TRBJ1-2, with 9 bases matching TRBD1. Trimming at V came to 5 bases and at J to 7 bases, leaving 5 bases not matched to a gene. CDR1 is SGHAT and CDR2 is FQNNGV in the germline V gene. This CDR3 has 13 amino acids. CDR3 protein: CASSDRGEVGYTF. CDR3 bases: TGTGCCAGCAGCGACAGGGGGGAGGTTGGCTACACCTTC.